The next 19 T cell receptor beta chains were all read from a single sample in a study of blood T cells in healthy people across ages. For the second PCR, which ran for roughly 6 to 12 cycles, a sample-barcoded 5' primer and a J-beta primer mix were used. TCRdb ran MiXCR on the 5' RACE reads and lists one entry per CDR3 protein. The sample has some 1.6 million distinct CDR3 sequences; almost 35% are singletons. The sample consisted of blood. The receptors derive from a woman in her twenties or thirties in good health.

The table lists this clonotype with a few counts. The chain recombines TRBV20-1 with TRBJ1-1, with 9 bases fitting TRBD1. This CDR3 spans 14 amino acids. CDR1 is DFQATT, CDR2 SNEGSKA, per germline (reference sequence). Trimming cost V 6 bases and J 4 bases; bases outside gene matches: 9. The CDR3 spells CSAQWTGDPTEAFF. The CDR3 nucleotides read TGCAGTGCCCAGTGGACAGGGGACCCCACTGAAGCTTTCTTT.

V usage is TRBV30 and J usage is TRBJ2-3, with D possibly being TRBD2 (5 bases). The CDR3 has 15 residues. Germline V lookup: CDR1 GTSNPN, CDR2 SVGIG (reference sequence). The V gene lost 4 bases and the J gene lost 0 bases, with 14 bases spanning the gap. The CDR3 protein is CAWMSLATSTDTQYF. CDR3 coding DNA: TGTGCCTGGATGAGCCTAGCCACTAGCACAGATACGCAGTATTTT.

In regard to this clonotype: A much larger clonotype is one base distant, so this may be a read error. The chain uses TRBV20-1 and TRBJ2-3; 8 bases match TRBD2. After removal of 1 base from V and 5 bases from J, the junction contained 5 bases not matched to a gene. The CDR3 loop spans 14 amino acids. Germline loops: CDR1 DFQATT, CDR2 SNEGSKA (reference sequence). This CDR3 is CSARAPGGQDTQYF. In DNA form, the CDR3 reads TGCAGTGCTAGAGCCCCGGGAGGGCAAGATACGCAGTATTTT.

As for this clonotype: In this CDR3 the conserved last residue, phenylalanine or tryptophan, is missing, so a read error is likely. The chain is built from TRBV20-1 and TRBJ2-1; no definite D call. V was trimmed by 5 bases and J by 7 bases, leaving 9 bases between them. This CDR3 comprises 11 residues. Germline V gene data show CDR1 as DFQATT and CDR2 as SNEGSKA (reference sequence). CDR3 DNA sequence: TGCAGTGCTTTTGTAGGTAATGAGCAGTTCGTC. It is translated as CSAFVGNEQFV.

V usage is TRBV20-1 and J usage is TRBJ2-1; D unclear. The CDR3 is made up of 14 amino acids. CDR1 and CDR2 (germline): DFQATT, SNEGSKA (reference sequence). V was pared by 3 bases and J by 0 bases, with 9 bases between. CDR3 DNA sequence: TGCAGTGCTAGGGCGCAGCCCTCCTACAATGAGCAGTTCTTC. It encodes CSARAQPSYNEQFF.

Here the CDR3 reads CANTPGRGHNEQYF. In DNA, the CDR3 is TGTGCCAACACCCCGGGGAGGGGGCACAACGAGCAGTACTTC. The chain joins TRBV27 to TRBJ2-7; perhaps D is TRBD1 or TRBD2 (7 bases each). The CDR3 consists of 14 residues. Per the germline V gene, CDR1 is MNHEY and CDR2 is SMNVEV (reference sequence). Deletions cut 10 bases from V and 5 bases from J, with 21 bases between.

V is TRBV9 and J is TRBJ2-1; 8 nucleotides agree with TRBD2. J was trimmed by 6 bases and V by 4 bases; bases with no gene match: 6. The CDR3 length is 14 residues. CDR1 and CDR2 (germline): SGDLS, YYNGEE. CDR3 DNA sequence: TGTGCCAGCAGCTTACCTACTAGCGGCAATGAGCAGTTCTTC. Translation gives CASSLPTSGNEQFF.

The CDR3 DNA reads TGTGCCAGCGAGGTCGGATCTTACAATGAGCAGTTCTTC. Its protein product is CASEVGSYNEQFF. V gene TRBV6-1 combines with J gene TRBJ2-1, with no clear D. Per the germline V gene, CDR1 is MNHNS and CDR2 is SASEGT. The CDR3 extends over 13 amino acids. V lost 8 bases to trimming and J lost 4 bases, with 12 bases between them.

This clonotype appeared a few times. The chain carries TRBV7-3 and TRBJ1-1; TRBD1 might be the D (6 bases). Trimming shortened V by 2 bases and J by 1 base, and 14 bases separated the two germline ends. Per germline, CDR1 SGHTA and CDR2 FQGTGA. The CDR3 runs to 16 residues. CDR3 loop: CASSLYGGAKNTEAFF. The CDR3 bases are TGTGCCAGCAGCTTATATGGGGGGGCTAAGAACACTGAAGCTTTCTTT. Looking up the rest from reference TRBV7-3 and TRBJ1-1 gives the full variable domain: GAGVSQTPSNKVTEKGKYVELRCDPISGHTALYWYRQSLGQGPEFLIYFQGTGAADDSGLPNDRFFAVRPEGSVSTLKIQRTERGDSAVYLCASSLYGGAKNTEAFFGQGTRLTVV.

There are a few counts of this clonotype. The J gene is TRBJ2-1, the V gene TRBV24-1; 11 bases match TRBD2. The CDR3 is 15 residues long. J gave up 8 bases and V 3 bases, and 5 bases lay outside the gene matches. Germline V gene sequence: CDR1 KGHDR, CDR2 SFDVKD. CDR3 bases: TGTGCCACCAGTGATCCTAGCGGGGGGCAGGATGAGCAGTTCTTC. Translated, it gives CATSDPSGGQDEQFF.

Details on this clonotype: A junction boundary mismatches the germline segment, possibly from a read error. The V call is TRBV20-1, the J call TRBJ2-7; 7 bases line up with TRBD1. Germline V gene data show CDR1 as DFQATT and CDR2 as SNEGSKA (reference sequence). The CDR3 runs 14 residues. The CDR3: CSAVTGTATYKQYF. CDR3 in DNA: TGCAGTGCCGTTACCGGGACAGCCACCTACAAGCAGTACTTC.

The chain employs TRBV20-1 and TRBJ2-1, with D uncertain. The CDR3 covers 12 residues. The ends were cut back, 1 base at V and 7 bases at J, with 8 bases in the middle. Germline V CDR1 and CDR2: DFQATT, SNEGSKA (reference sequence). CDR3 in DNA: TGCAGTGCTAGAGTTGGAATGAATGAGCAGTTCTTC. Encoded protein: CSARVGMNEQFF.

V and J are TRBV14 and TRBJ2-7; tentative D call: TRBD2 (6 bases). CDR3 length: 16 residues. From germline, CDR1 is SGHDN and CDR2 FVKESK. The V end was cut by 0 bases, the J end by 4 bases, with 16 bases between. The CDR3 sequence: CASSQDEAGFVYEQYF. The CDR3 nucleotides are TGTGCCAGCAGCCAAGATGAAGCGGGTTTTGTATACGAGCAGTACTTC.

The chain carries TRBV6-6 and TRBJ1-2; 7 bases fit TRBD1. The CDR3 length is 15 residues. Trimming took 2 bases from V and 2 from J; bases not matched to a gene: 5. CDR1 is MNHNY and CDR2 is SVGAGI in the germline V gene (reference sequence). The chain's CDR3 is CASSYAGGINYGYTF. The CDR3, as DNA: TGTGCCAGCAGTTACGCAGGGGGAATCAACTATGGCTACACCTTC.

CDR3 loop: CASSALPGTGEYEQYF. For the CDR3, the DNA is TGTGCCAGCTCAGCTCTTCCCGGGACAGGGGAGTACGAGCAGTACTTC. V gene TRBV18 combines with J gene TRBJ2-7; TRBD1 agrees at 10 bases. The CDR3 loop spans 16 amino acids. V lost 5 bases and J lost 4; bases outside the gene matches: 11. The V gene's germline CDR1 is KGHSH and CDR2 LQKENI.

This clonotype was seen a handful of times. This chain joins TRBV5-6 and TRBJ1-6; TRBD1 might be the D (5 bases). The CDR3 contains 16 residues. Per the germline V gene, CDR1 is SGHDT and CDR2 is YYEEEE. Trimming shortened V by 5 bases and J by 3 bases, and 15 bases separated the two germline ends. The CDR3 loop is CASSLGGSLYNSPLHF. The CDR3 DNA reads TGTGCCAGCAGTCTCGGGGGATCTCTCTATAATTCACCCCTCCACTTT.

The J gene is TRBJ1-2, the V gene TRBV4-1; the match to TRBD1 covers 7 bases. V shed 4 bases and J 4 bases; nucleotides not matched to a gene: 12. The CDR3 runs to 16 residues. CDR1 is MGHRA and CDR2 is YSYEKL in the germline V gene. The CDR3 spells CASSPGQTEISYGYTF. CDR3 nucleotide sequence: TGCGCCAGCAGCCCGGGACAGACAGAAATTTCCTATGGCTACACCTTC.

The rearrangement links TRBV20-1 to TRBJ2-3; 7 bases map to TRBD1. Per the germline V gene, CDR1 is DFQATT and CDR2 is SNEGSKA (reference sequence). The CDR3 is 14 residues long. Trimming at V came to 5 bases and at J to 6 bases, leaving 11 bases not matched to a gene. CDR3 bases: TGCAGTGCTGAGGGGGCGGGCCACAGGGATACGCAGTATTTT. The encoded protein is CSAEGAGHRDTQYF.

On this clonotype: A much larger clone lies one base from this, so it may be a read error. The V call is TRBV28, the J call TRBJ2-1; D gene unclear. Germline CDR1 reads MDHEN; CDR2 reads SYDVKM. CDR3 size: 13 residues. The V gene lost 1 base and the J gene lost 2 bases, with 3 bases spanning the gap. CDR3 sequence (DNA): TGTGCCAGCAGTTTATACCCCTACAATGAGCAGTTCTTC. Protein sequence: CASSLYPYNEQFF.